Following are 20 T cell receptor beta chains from one sample sequenced in a study of T cell responses to AZD1222 COVID-19 vaccine. The assay was immunoSEQ multiplex PCR, and TCRdb's table has in-frame clones only and misses some. Of around 150,000 clones in the sample, roughly nine tenths were seen once. This sample comprised peripheral blood, obtained on day 0 of AZD1222 vaccination. Source of these receptors: an adult in good health.

The chain links TRBV28 to TRBJ1-1; D remains ambiguous. Germline-derived CDR1 and CDR2 are MDHEN and SYDVKM. This CDR3 region has 13 residues. V lost 3 bases and J lost 5, with 10 bases in between. The CDR3 sequence: CASSFPGRTEAFF. The CDR3, as DNA: TGTGCCAGCAGTTTCCCGGGGAGAACTGAAGCTTTCTTT.

This chain links TRBV11-2 with TRBJ2-1; 7 nucleotides align to TRBD2. Losses at the gene ends were 5 bases for V and 9 bases for J; bases not matched to a gene: 16. Germline-derived CDR1 and CDR2 are SGHAT and FQNNGV. The CDR3 has 16 amino acids. The CDR3 sequence: CASSRRRREISAEQFF. CDR3 bases: TGTGCCAGCAGCCGAAGGAGGCGGGAGATCTCGGCTGAGCAGTTCTTC.

The V gene is TRBV27, the J gene TRBJ1-2, with D possibly being TRBD1 (6 bases). V was trimmed by 3 bases and J by 8 bases, leaving 13 bases between them. This CDR3 region has 13 residues. Germline assignment: CDR1 MNHEY and CDR2 SMNVEV (reference sequence). The CDR3 DNA reads as TGTGCCAGCAGTTTCTCCGGGGGGCGCGGCTACACCTTC. It translates to CASSFSGGRGYTF.

The chain carries TRBV27 and TRBJ1-6, with D possibly being TRBD1 (5 bases). From germline, CDR1 is MNHEY and CDR2 SMNVEV (reference sequence). V was clipped by 6 bases and J by 7 bases, with 13 bases between them. The CDR3 contains 14 residues. CDR3 nucleotides: TGTGCCAGCAGCCAATTCCGGGGGAATTCACCCCTCCACTTT. It specifies CASSQFRGNSPLHF.

The chain employs TRBV3-1 (or the pseudogene TRBV3-2) and TRBJ1-2; D not certain. The germline V and J ends were trimmed by 2 bases and 4 bases, with 8 bases remaining between them. CDR1 LGHDT and CDR2 YNNKEL come from the germline V gene (reference sequence). The CDR3 runs 13 residues. The CDR3 region is CASSQQRVYGYTF. The CDR3 coding sequence is TGTGCCAGCAGCCAACAGAGGGTCTATGGCTACACCTTC.

As regards this clone: A read error may account for a junction end that differs from germline. The chain combines TRBV2 with TRBJ1-1; TRBD1 is a possible D gene (6 bases). The length of the CDR3 is 16 residues. Germline CDR1 reads SNHLY; CDR2 reads FYNNEI. The CDR3 nucleotides are TGTGCCAGCCGTGAGGGGACATACGACCAGAACACTGAAGCTTTCTTT. Amino acids: CASREGTYDQNTEAFF.

As to this clone: The junction does not match germline at one end; this may be a read error. The CDR3 nucleotides are TGTGCCAGTAGTATCGGGACAGGGCGCACCCGGGAGCTGTTTTTT. Translating gives CASSIGTGRTRELFF. The chain couples TRBV19 to TRBJ2-2, with 9 bases aligning to TRBD1. CDR1 is LNHDA, CDR2 SQIVND, per germline (reference sequence). The CDR3 is 15 amino acids.

This rearrangement joins TRBV5-1 to TRBJ1-2; D unclear. CDR1 is SGHRS and CDR2 is YFSETQ in the germline V gene. CDR3 length equals 15 residues. The V gene lost 0 bases and the J gene lost 4 bases, with 13 bases spanning the gap. The CDR3 nucleotides read TGCGCCAGCAGCTTGGAGGGAGGAGAGACCTATGGCTACACCTTC. Translation: CASSLEGGETYGYTF.

V is TRBV11-3 and J is TRBJ2-2; the D gene could be TRBD1 or TRBD2 (5 bases each). The V end was cut by 0 bases, the J end by 4 bases, with 18 bases between. Germline V CDR1 and CDR2: SGHNT, YENEEA. The CDR3 runs to 18 residues. CDR3 nucleotide sequence: TGTGCCAGCAGCTTAGAGGGGTTTTGGGGCGCGGGCACCGGGGAGCTGTTTTTT. This sequence encodes CASSLEGFWGAGTGELFF.

The rearrangement joins TRBV5-1 to TRBJ2-3; D possibly corresponds to TRBD1 (5 bases). The germline CDR1 and CDR2 sequences are SGHRS and YFSETQ. V shed 4 bases and J shed 4 bases, with 13 bases lying between them. The CDR3 has 14 amino acids. The DNA of the CDR3 is TGCGCCAGCAGCCGAGCGACAGACCCAGATACGCAGTATTTT. It translates to CASSRATDPDTQYF.

J is TRBJ1-1 and V is TRBV4-3, with D unresolved. CDR3 length: 16 amino acids. CDR1 LGHNA and CDR2 YSLEER come from the germline V gene. V lost 5 bases to trimming and J lost 0 bases, with 16 bases between them. The CDR3 DNA reads as TGCGCCAGCAGCGCAAGCATCATATTAATGAACACTGAAGCTTTCTTT. This gives the protein CASSASIILMNTEAFF.

The rearrangement uses TRBV2 and TRBJ2-2, with D unclear. Trimming shortened V by 11 bases and J by 4 bases, and 17 bases separated the two germline ends. Per germline, CDR1 SNHLY and CDR2 FYNNEI. The CDR3 is 14 residues long. The CDR3 is CAGTPRSVTGELFF. CDR3 DNA: TGTGCCGGAACCCCTAGATCGGTCACCGGGGAGCTGTTTTTT. The full variable domain, its missing parts supplied by reference TRBV2 and TRBJ2-2, is EPEVTQTPSHQVTQMGQEVILRCVPISNHLYFYWYRQILGQKVEFLVSFYNNEISEKSEIFDDQFSVERPDGSNFTLKIRSTKLEDSAMYFCAGTPRSVTGELFFGEGSRLTVL.

This chain joins TRBV6-4 and TRBJ1-5; unclear D gene. The CDR3 contains 14 residues. Germline CDR1 is MRHNA and CDR2 is SNTAGT. V gave up 3 bases and J gave up 0 bases, with 6 bases separating them. The CDR3 loop is CASSEAPSNQPQHF. The CDR3 nucleotides read TGTGCCAGCAGTGAAGCCCCTAGCAATCAGCCCCAGCATTTT.

This sequence joins TRBV4-3 and TRBJ2-1; the D is unclear. V lost 2 bases and J lost 9, with 17 bases in between. The germline V gene encodes CDR1 LGHNA and CDR2 YSLEER. The CDR3 length is 15 residues. CDR3 in amino acids: CASSQYPGKASEQFF. Here the CDR3 DNA reads TGCGCCAGCAGCCAATATCCGGGCAAAGCGAGTGAGCAGTTCTTC.

J is TRBJ2-3 and V is TRBV6-4, with TRBD2 matching 14 bases. V lost 6 bases and J lost 6; bases outside the gene matches: 8. Germline CDR1 reads MRHNA; CDR2 reads SNTAGT. CDR3 length: 16 amino acids. The CDR3 here is CASSQTSGGAGDTQYF. The CDR3 bases are TGTGCCAGCAGCCAGACTAGCGGGGGGGCAGGGGATACGCAGTATTTT.

The chain carries TRBV30 and TRBJ1-2; D may be TRBD1 (5 bases). V was shortened by 0 bases and J by 8 bases, with 10 bases between the two germline ends. Germline lookup yields CDR1 GTSNPN and CDR2 SVGIG (reference sequence). There are 12 residues in the CDR3. CDR3 amino acids: CAWSVWGDGYTF. CDR3 DNA sequence: TGTGCCTGGAGTGTCTGGGGGGACGGCTACACCTTC.

V gene TRBV7-2 combines with J gene TRBJ1-2, with D tentatively TRBD1 (5 bases). This CDR3 is built from 13 residues. The germline gives CDR1 SGHTA, CDR2 FQGNSA. The ends were cut back, 5 bases at V and 4 bases at J, with 11 bases in the middle. Here the CDR3 reads CASSRQGVYGYTF. Here the CDR3 DNA reads TGTGCCAGCAGCCGACAAGGGGTCTATGGCTACACCTTC.

The V call is TRBV2, the J call TRBJ1-5, with TRBD1 as a possible D gene (6 bases). The V gene lost 6 bases and the J gene lost 0 bases, with 15 bases spanning the gap. The CDR3 is 16 residues long. Per germline, CDR1 SNHLY and CDR2 FYNNEI. CDR3 residues: CASRTQGPHSNQPQHF. DNA for the CDR3: TGTGCCAGCAGGACACAGGGACCCCATAGCAATCAGCCCCAGCATTTT.

The chain employs TRBV10-3 and TRBJ1-2, with TRBD1 as a possible D gene (6 bases). V lost 2 bases and J lost 4, with 14 bases in between. The CDR3 is 15 amino acids. The germline gives CDR1 ENHRY, CDR2 SYGVKD. The CDR3 region is CAISERQVLGYGYTF. As DNA, the CDR3 is TGTGCCATCAGTGAGAGACAGGTACTTGGCTATGGCTACACCTTC.

The chain carries TRBV28 and TRBJ2-2; tentative D call: TRBD2 (5 bases). CDR1 is MDHEN and CDR2 is SYDVKM in the germline V gene. The length of the CDR3 is 15 residues. V lost 5 bases and J 6 bases, leaving 16 bases between the germline ends. The CDR3 nucleotides read TGTGCCAGCAGTCCCCCCGATTGGGGAGCCGGGGAGCTGTTTTTT. It encodes CASSPPDWGAGELFF. Variable domain in full (rest from reference TRBV28 and TRBJ2-2): DVKVTQSSRYLVKRTGEKVFLECVQDMDHENMFWYRQDPGLGLRLIYFSYDVKMKEKGDIPEGYSVSREKKERFSLILESASTNQTSMYLCASSPPDWGAGELFFGEGSRLTVL.